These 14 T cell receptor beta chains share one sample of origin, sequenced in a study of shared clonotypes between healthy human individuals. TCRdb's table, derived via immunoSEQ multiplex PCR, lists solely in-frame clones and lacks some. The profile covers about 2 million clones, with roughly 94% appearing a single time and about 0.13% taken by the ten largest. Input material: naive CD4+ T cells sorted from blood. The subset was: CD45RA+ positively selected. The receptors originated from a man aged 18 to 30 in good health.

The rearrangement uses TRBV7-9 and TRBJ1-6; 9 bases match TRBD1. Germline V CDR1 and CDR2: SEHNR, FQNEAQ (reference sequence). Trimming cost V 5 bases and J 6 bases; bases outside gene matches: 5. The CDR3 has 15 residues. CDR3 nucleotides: TGTGCCAGCAGCCGAAAGACAGGGGGTAATTCACCCCTCCACTTT. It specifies CASSRKTGGNSPLHF. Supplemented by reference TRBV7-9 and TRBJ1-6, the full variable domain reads DTGVSQNPRHKITKRGQNVTFRCDPISEHNRLYWYRQTLGQGPEFLTYFQNEAQLEKSRLLSDRFSAERPKGSFSTLEIQRTEQGDSAMYLCASSRKTGGNSPLHFGNGTRLTVT.

The CDR3 nucleotides are TGTGCCAGCCAGGTCCGGGGACAGGGTGATGAAAAACTGTTTTTT. Encoded protein: CASQVRGQGDEKLFF. The chain has TRBV2 and TRBJ1-4, with 9 bases identical to TRBD1. This CDR3 is built from 15 residues. CDR1 is SNHLY, CDR2 FYNNEI, per germline. After removal of 8 bases from V and 6 bases from J, the junction contained 10 bases not matched to a gene.

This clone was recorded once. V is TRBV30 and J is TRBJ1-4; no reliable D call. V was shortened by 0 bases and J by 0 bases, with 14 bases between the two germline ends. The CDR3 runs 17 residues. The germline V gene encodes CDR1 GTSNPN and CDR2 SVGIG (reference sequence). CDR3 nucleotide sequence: TGTGCCTGGAGTGTACCGGCAGTTATCGCAACTAATGAAAAACTGTTTTTT. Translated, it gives CAWSVPAVIATNEKLFF.

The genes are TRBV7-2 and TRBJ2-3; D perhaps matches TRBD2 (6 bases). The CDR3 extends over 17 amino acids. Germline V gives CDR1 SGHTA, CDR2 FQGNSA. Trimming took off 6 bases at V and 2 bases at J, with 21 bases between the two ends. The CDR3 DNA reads TGTGCCAGCAGTGATACTAGCTGGAGGGCCAACACAGATACGCAGTATTTT. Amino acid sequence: CASSDTSWRANTDTQYF.

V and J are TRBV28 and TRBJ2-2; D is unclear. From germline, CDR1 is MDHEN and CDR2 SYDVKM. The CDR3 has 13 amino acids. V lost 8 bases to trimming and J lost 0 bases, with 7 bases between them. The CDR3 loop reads CASVTTNTGELFF. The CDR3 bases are TGTGCCAGCGTTACTACGAACACCGGGGAGCTGTTTTTT.

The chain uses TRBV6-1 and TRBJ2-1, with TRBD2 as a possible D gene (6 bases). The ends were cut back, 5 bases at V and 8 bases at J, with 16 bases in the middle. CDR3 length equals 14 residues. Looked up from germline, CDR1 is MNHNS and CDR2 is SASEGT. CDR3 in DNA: TGTGCCAGCAGTCTGTCGGGGCGCGGGGATGAGCAGTTCTTC. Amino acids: CASSLSGRGDEQFF.

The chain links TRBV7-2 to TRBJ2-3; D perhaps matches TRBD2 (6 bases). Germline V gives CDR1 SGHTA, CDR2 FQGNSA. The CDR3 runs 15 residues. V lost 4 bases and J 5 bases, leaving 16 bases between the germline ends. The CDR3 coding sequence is TGTGCCAGCAGCTCTCTCACCGGGAGATTAGATACGCAGTATTTT. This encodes CASSSLTGRLDTQYF.

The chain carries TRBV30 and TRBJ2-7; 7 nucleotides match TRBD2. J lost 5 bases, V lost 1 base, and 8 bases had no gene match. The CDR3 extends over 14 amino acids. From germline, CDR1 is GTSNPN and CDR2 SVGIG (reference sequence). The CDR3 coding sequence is TGTGCCTGGAGTGCCCGGGACTACCTGCACGAGCAGTACTTC. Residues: CAWSARDYLHEQYF.

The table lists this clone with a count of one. CDR3 amino acids: CASSPQGQVTYEQYF. DNA for the CDR3: TGTGCCAGCTCACCACAGGGACAGGTCACCTACGAGCAGTACTTC. This chain uses TRBV18 with TRBJ2-7, with 8 bases that match TRBD1. CDR1 and CDR2 (germline): KGHSH, LQKENI. Trimming cost V 1 base and J 2 bases; bases outside gene matches: 4. The CDR3 totals 15 residues.

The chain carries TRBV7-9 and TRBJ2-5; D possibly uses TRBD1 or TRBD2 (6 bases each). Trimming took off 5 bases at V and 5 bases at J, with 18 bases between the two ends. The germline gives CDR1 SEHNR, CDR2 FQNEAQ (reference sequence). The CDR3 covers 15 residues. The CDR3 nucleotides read TGTGCCAGCAGCCAACGGGCGGGGCAGGGGGAGACCCAGTACTTC. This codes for CASSQRAGQGETQYF.

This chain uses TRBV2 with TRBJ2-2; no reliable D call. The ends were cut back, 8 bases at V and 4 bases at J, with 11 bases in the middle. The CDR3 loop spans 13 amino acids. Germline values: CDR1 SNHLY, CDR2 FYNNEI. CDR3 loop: CASGRAPTGELFF. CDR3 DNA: TGTGCCAGCGGACGGGCACCCACCGGGGAGCTGTTTTTT.

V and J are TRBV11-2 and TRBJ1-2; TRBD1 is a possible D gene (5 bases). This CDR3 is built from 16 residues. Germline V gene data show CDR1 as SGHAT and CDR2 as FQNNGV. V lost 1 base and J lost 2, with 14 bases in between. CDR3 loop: CASSLVVQASNYGYTF. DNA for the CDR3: TGTGCCAGCAGCTTAGTCGTACAGGCGTCAAACTATGGCTACACCTTC. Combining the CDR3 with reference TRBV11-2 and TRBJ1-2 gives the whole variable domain EAGVAQSPRYKIIEKRQSVAFWCNPISGHATLYWYQQILGQGPKLLIQFQNNGVVDDSQLPKDRFSAERLKGVDSTLKIQPAKLEDSAVYLCASSLVVQASNYGYTFGSGTRLTVV.

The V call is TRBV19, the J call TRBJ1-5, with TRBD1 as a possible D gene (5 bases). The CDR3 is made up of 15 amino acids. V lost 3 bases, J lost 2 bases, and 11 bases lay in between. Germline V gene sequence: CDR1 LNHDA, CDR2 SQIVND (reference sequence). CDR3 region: CASSIYPRGNQPQHF. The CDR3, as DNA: TGTGCCAGTAGTATTTATCCCAGGGGCAATCAGCCCCAGCATTTT.

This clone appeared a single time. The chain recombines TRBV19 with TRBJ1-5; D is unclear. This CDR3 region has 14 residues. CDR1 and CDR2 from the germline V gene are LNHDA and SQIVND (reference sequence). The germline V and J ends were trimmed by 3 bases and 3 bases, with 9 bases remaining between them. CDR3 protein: CASSIGPNNQPQHF. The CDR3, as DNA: TGTGCCAGTAGTATCGGACCGAACAATCAGCCCCAGCATTTT.